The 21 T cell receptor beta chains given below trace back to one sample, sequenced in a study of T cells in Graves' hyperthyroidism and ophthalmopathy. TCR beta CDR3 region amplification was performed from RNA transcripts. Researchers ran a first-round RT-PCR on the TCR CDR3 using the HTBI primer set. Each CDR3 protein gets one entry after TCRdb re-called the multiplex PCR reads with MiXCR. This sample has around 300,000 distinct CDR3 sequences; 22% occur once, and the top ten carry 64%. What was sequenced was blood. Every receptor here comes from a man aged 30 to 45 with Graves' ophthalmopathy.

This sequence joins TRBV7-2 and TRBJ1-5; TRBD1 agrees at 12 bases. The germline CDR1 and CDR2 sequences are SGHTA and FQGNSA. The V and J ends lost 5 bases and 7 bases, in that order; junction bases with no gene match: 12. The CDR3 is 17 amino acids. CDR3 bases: TGTGCCAGCAGCGACCGGGACAGGGGGCTTTCTTACCAGCCCCAGCATTTT. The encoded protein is CASSDRDRGLSYQPQHF. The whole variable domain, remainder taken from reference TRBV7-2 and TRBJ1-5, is GAGVSQSPSNKVTEKGKDVELRCDPISGHTALYWYRQSLGQGLEFLIYFQGNSAPDKSGLPSDRFSAERTGGSVSTLTIQRTQQEDSAVYLCASSDRDRGLSYQPQHFGDGTRLSIL.

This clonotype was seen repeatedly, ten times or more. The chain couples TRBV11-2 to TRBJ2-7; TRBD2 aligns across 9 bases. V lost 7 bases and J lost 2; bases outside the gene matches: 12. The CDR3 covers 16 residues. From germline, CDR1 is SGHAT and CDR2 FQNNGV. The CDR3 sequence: CASTPGPAGGTYEQYF. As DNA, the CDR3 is TGTGCCAGCACCCCCGGGCCAGCGGGAGGCACCTACGAGCAGTACTTC. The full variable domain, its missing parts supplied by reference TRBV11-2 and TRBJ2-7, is EAGVAQSPRYKIIEKRQSVAFWCNPISGHATLYWYQQILGQGPKLLIQFQNNGVVDDSQLPKDRFSAERLKGVDSTLKIQPAKLEDSAVYLCASTPGPAGGTYEQYFGPGTRLTVT.

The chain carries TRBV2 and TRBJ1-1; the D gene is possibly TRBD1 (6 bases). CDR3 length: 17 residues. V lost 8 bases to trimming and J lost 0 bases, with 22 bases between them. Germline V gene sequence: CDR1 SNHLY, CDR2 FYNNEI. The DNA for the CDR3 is TGTGCCAGCGCTTCCCGGCCGGGACAAACTATGAACACTGAAGCTTTCTTT. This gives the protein CASASRPGQTMNTEAFF.

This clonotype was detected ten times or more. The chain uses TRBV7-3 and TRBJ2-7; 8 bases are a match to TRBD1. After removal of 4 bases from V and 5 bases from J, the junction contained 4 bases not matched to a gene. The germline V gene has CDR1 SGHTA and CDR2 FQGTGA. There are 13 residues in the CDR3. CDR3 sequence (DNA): TGTGCCAGCAGCTCGACAGGGGAAAACGAGCAGTACTTC. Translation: CASSSTGENEQYF. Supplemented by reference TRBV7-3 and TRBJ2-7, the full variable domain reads GAGVSQTPSNKVTEKGKYVELRCDPISGHTALYWYRQSLGQGPEFLIYFQGTGAADDSGLPNDRFFAVRPEGSVSTLKIQRTERGDSAVYLCASSSTGENEQYFGPGTRLTVT.

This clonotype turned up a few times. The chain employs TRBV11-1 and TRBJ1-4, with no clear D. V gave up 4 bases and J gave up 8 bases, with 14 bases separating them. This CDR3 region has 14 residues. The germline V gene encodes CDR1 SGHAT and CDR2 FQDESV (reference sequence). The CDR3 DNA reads TGTGCCAGCAGCTCCCCAACCCGACCGGAAAAACTGTTTTTT. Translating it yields CASSSPTRPEKLFF.

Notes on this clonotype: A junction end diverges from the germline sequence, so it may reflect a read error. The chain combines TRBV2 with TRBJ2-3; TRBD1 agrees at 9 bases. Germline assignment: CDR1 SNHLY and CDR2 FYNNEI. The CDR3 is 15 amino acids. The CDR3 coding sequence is TGTGCCAGCAGCTCGGACAGGGGTAGGGCAGACACGCAGTATTTT. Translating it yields CASSSDRGRADTQYF.

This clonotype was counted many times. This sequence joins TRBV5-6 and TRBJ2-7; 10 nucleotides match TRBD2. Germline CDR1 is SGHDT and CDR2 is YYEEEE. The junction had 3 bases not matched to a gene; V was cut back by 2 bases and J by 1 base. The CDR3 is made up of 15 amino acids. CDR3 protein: CASSLGLAESYEQYF. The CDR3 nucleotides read TGTGCCAGCAGCTTAGGACTAGCGGAGTCCTACGAGCAGTACTTC.

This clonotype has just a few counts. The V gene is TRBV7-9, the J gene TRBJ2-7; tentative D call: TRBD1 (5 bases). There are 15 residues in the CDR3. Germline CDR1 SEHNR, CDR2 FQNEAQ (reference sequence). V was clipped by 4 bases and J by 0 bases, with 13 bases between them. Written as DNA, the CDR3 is TGTGCCAGCAGCTCCCGTCAGGGTCGCTCCTACGAGCAGTACTTC. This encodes CASSSRQGRSYEQYF.

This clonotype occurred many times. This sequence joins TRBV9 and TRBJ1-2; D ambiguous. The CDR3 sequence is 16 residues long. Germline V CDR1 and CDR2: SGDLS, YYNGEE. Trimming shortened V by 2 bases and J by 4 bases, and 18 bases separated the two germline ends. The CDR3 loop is CASSVKAESLGYGYTF. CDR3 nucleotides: TGTGCCAGCAGCGTTAAGGCAGAATCCCTAGGCTATGGCTACACCTTC.

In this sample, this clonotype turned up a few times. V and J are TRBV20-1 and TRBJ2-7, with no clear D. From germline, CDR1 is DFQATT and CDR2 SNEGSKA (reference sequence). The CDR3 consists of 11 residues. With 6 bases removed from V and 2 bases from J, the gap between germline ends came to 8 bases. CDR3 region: CSASVAYEQYF. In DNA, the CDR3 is TGCAGTGCCTCGGTGGCCTACGAGCAGTACTTC.

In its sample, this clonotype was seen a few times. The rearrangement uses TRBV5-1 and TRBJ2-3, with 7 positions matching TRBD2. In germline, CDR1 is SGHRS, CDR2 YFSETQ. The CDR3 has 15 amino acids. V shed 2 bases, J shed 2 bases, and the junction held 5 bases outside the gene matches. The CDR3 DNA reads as TGCGCCAGCAGCTTCCCCAGCGGGAACACAGATACGCAGTATTTT. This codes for CASSFPSGNTDTQYF.

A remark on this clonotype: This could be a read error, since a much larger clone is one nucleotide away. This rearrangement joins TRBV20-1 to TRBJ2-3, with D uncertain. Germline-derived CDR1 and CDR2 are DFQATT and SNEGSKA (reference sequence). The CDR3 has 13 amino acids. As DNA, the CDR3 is TGCAGTGCTAGGTACGGGTTCACAGATACGCAGTGTTTT. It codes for CSARYGFTDTQCF.

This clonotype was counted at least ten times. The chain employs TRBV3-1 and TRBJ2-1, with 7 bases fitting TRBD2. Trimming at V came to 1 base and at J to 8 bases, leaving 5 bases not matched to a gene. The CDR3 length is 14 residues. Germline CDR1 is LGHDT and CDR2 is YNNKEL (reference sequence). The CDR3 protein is CASSQVTSADEQFF. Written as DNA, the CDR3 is TGTGCCAGCAGCCAAGTCACTAGCGCCGATGAGCAGTTCTTC.

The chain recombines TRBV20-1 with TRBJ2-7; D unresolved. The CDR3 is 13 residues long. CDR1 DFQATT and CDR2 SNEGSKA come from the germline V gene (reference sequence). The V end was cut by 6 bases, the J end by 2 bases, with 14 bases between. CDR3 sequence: CSAPAGPTYEQYF. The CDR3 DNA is TGCAGTGCGCCCGCTGGGCCCACCTACGAGCAGTACTTC.

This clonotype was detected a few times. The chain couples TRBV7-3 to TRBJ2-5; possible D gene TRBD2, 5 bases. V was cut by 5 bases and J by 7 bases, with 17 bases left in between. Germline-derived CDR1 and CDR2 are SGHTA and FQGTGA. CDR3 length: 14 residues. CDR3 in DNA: TGTGCCAGCAGCCCAACAACAGCGGTCGGGACCCAGTACTTC. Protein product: CASSPTTAVGTQYF.

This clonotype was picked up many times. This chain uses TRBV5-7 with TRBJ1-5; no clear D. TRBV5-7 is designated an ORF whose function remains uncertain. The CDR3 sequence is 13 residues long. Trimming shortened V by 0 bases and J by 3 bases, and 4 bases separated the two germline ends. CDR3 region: CASSLDHNQPQHF. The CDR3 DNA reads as TGTGCCAGCAGCTTGGACCACAATCAGCCCCAGCATTTT.

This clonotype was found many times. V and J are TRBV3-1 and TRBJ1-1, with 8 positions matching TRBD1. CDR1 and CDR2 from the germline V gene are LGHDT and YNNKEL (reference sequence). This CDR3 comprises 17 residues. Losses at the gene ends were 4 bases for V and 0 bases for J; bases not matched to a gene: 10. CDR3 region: CASSPRTGRKMNTEAFF. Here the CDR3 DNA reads TGTGCCAGCAGCCCCCGGACAGGGAGGAAGATGAACACTGAAGCTTTCTTT.

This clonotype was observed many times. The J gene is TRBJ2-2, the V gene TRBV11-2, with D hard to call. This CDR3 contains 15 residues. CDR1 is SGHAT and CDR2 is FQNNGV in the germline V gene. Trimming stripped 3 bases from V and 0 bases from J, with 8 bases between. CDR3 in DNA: TGTGCCAGCAGCTTTGCCACCGCGAACACCGGGGAGCTGTTTTTT. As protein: CASSFATANTGELFF.

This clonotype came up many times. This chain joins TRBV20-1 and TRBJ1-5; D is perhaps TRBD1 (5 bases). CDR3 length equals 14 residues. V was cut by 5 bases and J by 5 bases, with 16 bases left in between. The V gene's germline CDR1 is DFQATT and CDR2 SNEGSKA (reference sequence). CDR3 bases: TGCAGTGCTTTGGACAAGACCACCCATCAGCCCCAGCATTTT. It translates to CSALDKTTHQPQHF.

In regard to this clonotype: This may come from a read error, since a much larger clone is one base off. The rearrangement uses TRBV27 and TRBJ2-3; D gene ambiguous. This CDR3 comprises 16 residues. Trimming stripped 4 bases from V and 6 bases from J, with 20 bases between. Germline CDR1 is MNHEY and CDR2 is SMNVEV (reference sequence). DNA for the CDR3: TGTGCCAGCAGTTCCCTGGGCCTTCCCGCTGGGGATACGCAGTATTTT. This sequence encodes CASSSLGLPAGDTQYF.

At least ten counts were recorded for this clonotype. As DNA, the CDR3 is TGTGCCAGCAGCTTAGTCAGGGGCTACGAGCAGTACTTC. It encodes CASSLVRGYEQYF. J is TRBJ2-7 and V is TRBV11-2, with D perhaps matching TRBD1 (6 bases). CDR1 is SGHAT, CDR2 FQNNGV, per germline. V was cut by 1 base and J by 3 bases, with 7 bases left in between. The CDR3 is 13 amino acids.